The 25 T cell receptor beta chains below were found in one sample sequenced in a study of OX40 agonist ivuxolimab in advanced cancers. Sequencing used immunoSEQ multiplex PCR; TCRdb keeps in-frame clones, though not all of them. Of 70,000 or so clones in the sample, about 90% were seen once. The sample consisted of CD4+ or CD8+ T cells sorted from blood, taken in a trial of the OX40 agonist ivuxolimab. These receptors originate from an adult with an advanced solid tumor such as melanoma, head and neck, liver or kidney cancer.

This sequence joins TRBV7-9 and TRBJ1-1, with a tentative D call TRBD1 (5 bases). Deletions cut 5 bases from V and 3 bases from J, with 16 bases between. CDR3 length: 15 amino acids. CDR1 is SEHNR, CDR2 FQNEAQ, per germline (reference sequence). CDR3 residues: CASSPREWGDTEAFF. DNA of the CDR3: TGTGCCAGCAGCCCCCGGGAGTGGGGGGACACTGAAGCTTTCTTT. Full variable domain (outside the CDR3, taken from reference TRBV7-9 and TRBJ1-1): DTGVSQNPRHKITKRGQNVTFRCDPISEHNRLYWYRQTLGQGPEFLTYFQNEAQLEKSRLLSDRFSAERPKGSFSTLEIQRTEQGDSAMYLCASSPREWGDTEAFFGQGTRLTVV.

This clone was counted once. V usage is TRBV27 and J usage is TRBJ1-5, with a weak D call TRBD1 (5 bases). Germline CDR1 MNHEY, CDR2 SMNVEV (reference sequence). V lost 2 bases, J lost 0 bases, and 5 bases lay in between. This CDR3 region has 14 residues. CDR3 residues: CASSLGGSNQPQHF. DNA for the CDR3: TGTGCCAGCAGTTTAGGGGGTAGCAATCAGCCCCAGCATTTT.

J is TRBJ2-1 and V is TRBV5-4; TRBD2 aligns across 9 bases. Germline values: CDR1 SGHNT, CDR2 YYREEE (reference sequence). The J segment lost 7 bases and the V segment lost 2 bases, leaving 7 bases of the junction unmatched. CDR3 length equals 15 residues. The CDR3 bases are TGTGCCAGCAGCTTTCTAGCGGGACTGGGTAATGAGCAGTTCTTC. Translation gives CASSFLAGLGNEQFF.

This chain uses TRBV7-2 with TRBJ1-5; D possibly corresponds to TRBD1 (6 bases). V was shortened by 2 bases and J by 7 bases, with 9 bases between the two germline ends. The CDR3 is made up of 13 amino acids. CDR1 is SGHTA and CDR2 is FQGNSA in the germline V gene. The CDR3 bases are TGTGCCAGCAGCTTAACAGGGCGGCAGCCCCAGCATTTT. It translates to CASSLTGRQPQHF. Filled out from reference TRBV7-2 and TRBJ1-5, the complete variable domain reads GAGVSQSPSNKVTEKGKDVELRCDPISGHTALYWYRQSLGQGLEFLIYFQGNSAPDKSGLPSDRFSAERTGGSVSTLTIQRTQQEDSAVYLCASSLTGRQPQHFGDGTRLSIL.

This chain joins TRBV27 and TRBJ2-7, with 10 bases fitting TRBD2. The germline CDR1 and CDR2 sequences are MNHEY and SMNVEV (reference sequence). Trimming cost V 3 bases and J 5 bases; bases outside gene matches: 4. This CDR3 spans 14 amino acids. The CDR3 DNA reads as TGTGCCAGCAGTTTTACTAGCGGGGTCGACGAGCAGTACTTC. It codes for CASSFTSGVDEQYF.

The rearrangement links TRBV7-8 to TRBJ1-2; D not certain. Germline-derived CDR1 and CDR2 are SGHVS and FQNEAQ. V gave up 5 bases and J gave up 3 bases, with 13 bases separating them. The CDR3 contains 14 residues. CDR3 sequence reads: CASSHGWRDYGYTF. Here the CDR3 DNA reads TGTGCCAGCAGCCACGGGTGGCGGGACTATGGCTACACCTTC.

The chain uses TRBV2 and TRBJ1-6; perhaps TRBD1 as D (5 bases). The germline gives CDR1 SNHLY, CDR2 FYNNEI. This CDR3 has 13 residues. Trimming left V 7 bases short and J 7 bases short, with 11 bases between. CDR3 in amino acids: CASNLGANSPLHF. Written as DNA, the CDR3 is TGTGCCAGCAATTTAGGGGCGAATTCACCCCTCCACTTT. Full variable domain (missing parts from reference TRBV2 and TRBJ1-6): EPEVTQTPSHQVTQMGQEVILRCVPISNHLYFYWYRQILGQKVEFLVSFYNNEISEKSEIFDDQFSVERPDGSNFTLKIRSTKLEDSAMYFCASNLGANSPLHFGNGTRLTVT.

The rearrangement links TRBV18 to TRBJ2-1; 7 bases line up with TRBD2. The CDR3 has 16 amino acids. The V segment lost 0 bases and the J segment 0 bases; nucleotides outside the gene matches: 2. Germline assignment: CDR1 KGHSH and CDR2 LQKENI. Here the CDR3 reads CASSPPGTNSYNEQFF. CDR3 DNA sequence: TGTGCCAGCTCACCACCTGGGACTAACTCCTACAATGAGCAGTTCTTC.

The chain combines TRBV5-5 with TRBJ1-4; tentatively, D is TRBD1 (5 bases). The CDR3 totals 14 residues. The ends were cut back, 4 bases at V and 5 bases at J, with 12 bases in the middle. Per the germline V gene, CDR1 is SGHKS and CDR2 is YYEKEE (reference sequence). The CDR3, as DNA: TGTGCCAGCAGCCGATGGGACGGAAATGAAAAACTGTTTTTT. This translates into CASSRWDGNEKLFF.

V gene TRBV27 combines with J gene TRBJ2-7; D possibly corresponds to TRBD1 (6 bases). CDR1 and CDR2 from the germline V gene are MNHEY and SMNVEV (reference sequence). The CDR3 consists of 13 residues. Trimming took 1 base from V and 3 from J, leaving 7 bases between them. CDR3 loop: CASSLLDSYEQYF. The CDR3 DNA sequence: TGTGCCAGCAGTTTATTGGACAGCTACGAGCAGTACTTC.

The V call is TRBV7-2, the J call TRBJ1-5, with unresolved D. The germline CDR1 and CDR2 sequences are SGHTA and FQGNSA. Trimming took 1 base from V and 0 from J, leaving 7 bases between them. The CDR3 runs 15 residues. This chain's CDR3 is CASSLVAVSNQPQHF. CDR3 nucleotides: TGTGCCAGCAGCTTAGTGGCGGTTAGCAATCAGCCCCAGCATTTT.

V and J are TRBV5-4 and TRBJ1-6; D remains unclear. The ends were cut back, 2 bases at V and 9 bases at J, with 6 bases in the middle. Germline CDR1 reads SGHNT; CDR2 reads YYREEE (reference sequence). This CDR3 contains 12 residues. This chain's CDR3 is CASSLGRSPLHF. CDR3 bases: TGTGCCAGCAGCTTAGGGCGTTCACCCCTCCACTTT. The full variable domain, in which reference TRBV5-4 and TRBJ1-6 provide the parts outside the CDR3, is ETGVTQSPTHLIKTRGQQVTLRCSSQSGHNTVSWYQQALGQGPQFIFQYYREEENGRGNFPPRFSGLQFPNYSSELNVNALELDDSALYLCASSLGRSPLHFGNGTRLTVT.

The genes are TRBV5-1 and TRBJ2-7; 7 bases line up with TRBD1. Germline CDR1 SGHRS, CDR2 YFSETQ. This CDR3 contains 15 residues. Trimming removed 4 bases from V and 1 base from J; junction bases left unmatched: 8. CDR3: CASSMGTGVSYEQYF. The CDR3 DNA reads as TGCGCCAGCAGCATGGGTACAGGGGTTTCCTACGAGCAGTACTTC.

The chain links TRBV27 to TRBJ2-2, with D unclear. In germline, CDR1 is MNHEY, CDR2 SMNVEV (reference sequence). This CDR3 is built from 13 residues. V shed 3 bases and J shed 5 bases, with 7 bases lying between them. CDR3 in amino acids: CASSFARTGELFF. CDR3 coding DNA: TGTGCCAGCAGTTTTGCGCGGACCGGGGAGCTGTTTTTT.

The V call is TRBV28, the J call TRBJ1-5; tentatively, D is TRBD1 (5 bases). CDR3 length equals 14 residues. Germline V gene lookup returns CDR1 MDHEN and CDR2 SYDVKM. Trimming left V 3 bases short and J 3 bases short, with 9 bases between. The CDR3 is CASSFWGLNQPQHF. The CDR3 bases are TGTGCCAGCAGTTTTTGGGGCCTCAATCAGCCCCAGCATTTT.

The chain uses TRBV6-1 and TRBJ2-1; 10 nucleotides match TRBD1. V lost 3 bases, J lost 8 bases, and 7 bases stayed unmatched. The CDR3 extends over 15 amino acids. Looked up from germline, CDR1 is MNHNS and CDR2 is SASEGT. CDR3 sequence reads: CASSEWDRGSDEQFF. The CDR3 DNA reads TGTGCCAGCAGTGAGTGGGACAGGGGTAGTGATGAGCAGTTCTTC.

The chain employs TRBV19 and TRBJ1-1, with 8 bases fitting TRBD1. This CDR3 is built from 14 residues. CDR1 and CDR2 (germline): LNHDA, SQIVND (reference sequence). V was clipped by 8 bases and J by 7 bases; unmatched bases: 12. The CDR3 reads CASAEGQGELEAFF. As DNA, the CDR3 is TGTGCCAGTGCTGAAGGACAGGGAGAACTTGAAGCTTTCTTT.

CDR3: CASSQVSREGEQFF. For the CDR3, the DNA is TGCGCCAGCAGCCAAGTCTCCAGGGAAGGTGAGCAGTTCTTC. The chain joins TRBV4-1 to TRBJ2-1, with D perhaps matching TRBD1 (5 bases). Germline assignment: CDR1 MGHRA and CDR2 YSYEKL. Trimming removed 1 base from V and 9 bases from J, with 13 bases in between. The CDR3 runs 14 residues.

V is TRBV7-9 and J is TRBJ2-7; D gene unclear. Per the germline V gene, CDR1 is SEHNR and CDR2 is FQNEAQ (reference sequence). Trimming left V 5 bases short and J 0 bases short, with 8 bases between. CDR3 size: 13 residues. The CDR3: CASSGLSSYEQYF. CDR3 DNA sequence: TGTGCCAGCAGCGGATTAAGCTCCTACGAGCAGTACTTC.

V gene TRBV30 combines with J gene TRBJ1-5; maybe TRBD1 (5 bases). V was trimmed by 1 base and J by 2 bases, leaving 12 bases between them. CDR3 length: 15 residues. Germline CDR1 is GTSNPN and CDR2 is SVGIG (reference sequence). This CDR3 is CAWSDPRGGNQPQHF. The CDR3 nucleotides are TGTGCCTGGAGTGATCCTAGGGGTGGCAATCAGCCCCAGCATTTT.

The V gene is TRBV11-3, the J gene TRBJ1-1; D remains ambiguous. V dropped 1 base and J dropped 1 base, with 4 bases sitting between them. Germline CDR1 reads SGHNT; CDR2 reads YENEEA. The CDR3 loop spans 13 amino acids. CDR3 sequence: CASSLVQNTEAFF. The CDR3 DNA follows: TGTGCCAGCAGCTTAGTACAGAACACTGAAGCTTTCTTT.

This clone turned up a few times. V and J are TRBV6-1 and TRBJ1-2, with D unresolved. The germline gives CDR1 MNHNS, CDR2 SASEGT. V was shortened by 8 bases and J by 4 bases, with 8 bases between the two germline ends. The CDR3 has 11 amino acids. The CDR3, as DNA: TGTGCCAGCGGGCCAGGCTATGGCTACACCTTC. Translated: CASGPGYGYTF.

V gene TRBV4-3 combines with J gene TRBJ1-1, with a possible D match to TRBD1 (6 bases). The V gene lost 3 bases and the J gene lost 4 bases, with 15 bases spanning the gap. This CDR3 has 15 amino acids. Germline CDR1 LGHNA, CDR2 YSLEER. The CDR3: CASSQGRGTSTEAFF. The CDR3 nucleotides read TGCGCCAGCAGCCAGGGTCGAGGGACATCCACTGAAGCTTTCTTT.

The chain couples TRBV6-5 to TRBJ2-1; no reliable D call. The CDR3 contains 11 residues. Deletions cut 6 bases from V and 9 bases from J, with 9 bases between. From germline, CDR1 is MNHEY and CDR2 SVGAGI. This CDR3 reads CASRVGFEQFF. In DNA form, the CDR3 reads TGTGCCAGCAGGGTTGGGTTTGAGCAGTTCTTC.

V gene TRBV28 combines with J gene TRBJ2-5; TRBD2 matches at 10 bases. The V gene's germline CDR1 is MDHEN and CDR2 SYDVKM. V gave up 10 bases and J gave up 2 bases; unmatched junction bases: 4. This CDR3 spans 13 amino acids. CDR3 DNA: TGTGCCACCCGGACTAGCGGACAAGAGACCCAGTACTTC. It translates to CATRTSGQETQYF.